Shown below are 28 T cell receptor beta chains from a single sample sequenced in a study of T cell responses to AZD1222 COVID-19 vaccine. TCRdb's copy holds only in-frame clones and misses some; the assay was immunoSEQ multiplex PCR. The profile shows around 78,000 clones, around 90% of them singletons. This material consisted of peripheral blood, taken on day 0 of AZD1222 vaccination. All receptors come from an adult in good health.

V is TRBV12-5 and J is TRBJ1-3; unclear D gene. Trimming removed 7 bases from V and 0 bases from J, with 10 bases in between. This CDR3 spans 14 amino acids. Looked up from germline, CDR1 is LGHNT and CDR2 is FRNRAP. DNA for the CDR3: TGTGCTAGTGCCTTTGCGGGCTCTGGAAACACCATATATTTT. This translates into CASAFAGSGNTIYF.

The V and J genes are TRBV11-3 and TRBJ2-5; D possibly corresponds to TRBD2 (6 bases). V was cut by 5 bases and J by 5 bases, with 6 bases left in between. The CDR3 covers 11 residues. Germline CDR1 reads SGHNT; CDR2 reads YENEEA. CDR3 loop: CASSREETQYF. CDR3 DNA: TGTGCCAGCAGCCGGGAGGAGACCCAGTACTTC.

The DNA of the CDR3 is TGTGCCAGCAGTCCACTCGGGGACAGTAACTCCGCGGGTAATGAAAAACTGTTTTTT. It is translated as CASSPLGDSNSAGNEKLFF. This sequence joins TRBV6-6 and TRBJ1-4; 7 nucleotides align to TRBD1. Per the germline V gene, CDR1 is MNHNY and CDR2 is SVGAGI (reference sequence). This CDR3 contains 19 residues. After removal of 5 bases from V and 4 bases from J, the junction contained 19 bases not matched to a gene.

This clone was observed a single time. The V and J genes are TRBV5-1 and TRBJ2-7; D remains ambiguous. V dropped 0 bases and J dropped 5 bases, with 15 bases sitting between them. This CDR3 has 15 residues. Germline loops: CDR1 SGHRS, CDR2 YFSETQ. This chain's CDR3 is CASSLELALSNEQYF. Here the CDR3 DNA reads TGCGCCAGCAGCTTGGAATTGGCCCTGAGTAACGAGCAGTACTTC.

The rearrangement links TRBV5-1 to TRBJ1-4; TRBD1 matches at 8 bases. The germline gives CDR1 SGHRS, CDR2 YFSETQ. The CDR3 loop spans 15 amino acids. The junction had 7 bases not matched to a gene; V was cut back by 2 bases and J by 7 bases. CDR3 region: CASSFGQGLAEKLFF. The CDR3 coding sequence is TGCGCCAGCAGCTTCGGACAGGGTTTGGCTGAAAAACTGTTTTTT.

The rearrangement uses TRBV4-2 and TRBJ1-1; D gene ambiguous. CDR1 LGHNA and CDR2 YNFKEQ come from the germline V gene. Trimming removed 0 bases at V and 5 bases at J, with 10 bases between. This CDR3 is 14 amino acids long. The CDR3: CASSQEVRTTEAFF. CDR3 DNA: TGTGCCAGCAGCCAAGAGGTCCGAACTACTGAAGCTTTCTTT.

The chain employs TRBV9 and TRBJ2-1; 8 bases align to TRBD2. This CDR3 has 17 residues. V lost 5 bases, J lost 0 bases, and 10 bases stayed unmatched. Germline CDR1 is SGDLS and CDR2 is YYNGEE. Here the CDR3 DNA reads TGTGCCAGCAGTTGGGGGGAGCGGGAGCGCTCCTACAATGAGCAGTTCTTC. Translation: CASSWGERERSYNEQFF.

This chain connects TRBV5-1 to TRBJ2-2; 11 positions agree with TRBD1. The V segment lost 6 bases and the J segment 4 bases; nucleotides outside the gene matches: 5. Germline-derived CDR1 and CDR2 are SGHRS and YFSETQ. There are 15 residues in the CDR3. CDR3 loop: CASTPGQGGTGELFF. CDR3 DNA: TGCGCCAGCACTCCGGGACAGGGGGGCACCGGGGAGCTGTTTTTT.

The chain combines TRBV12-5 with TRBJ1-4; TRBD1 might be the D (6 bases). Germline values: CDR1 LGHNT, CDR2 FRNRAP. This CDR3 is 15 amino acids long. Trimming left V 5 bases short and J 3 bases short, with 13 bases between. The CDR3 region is CASGPPGAPNEKLFF. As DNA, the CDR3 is TGTGCTAGTGGTCCCCCGGGGGCACCTAATGAAAAACTGTTTTTT.

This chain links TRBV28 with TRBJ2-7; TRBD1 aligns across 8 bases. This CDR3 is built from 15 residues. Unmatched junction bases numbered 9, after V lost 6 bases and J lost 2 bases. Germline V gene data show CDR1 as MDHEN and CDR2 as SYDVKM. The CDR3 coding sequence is TGTGCCAGCAGACCTGTGGGGACAGGAGCCTACGAGCAGTACTTC. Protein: CASRPVGTGAYEQYF. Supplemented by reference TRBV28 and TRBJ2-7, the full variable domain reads DVKVTQSSRYLVKRTGEKVFLECVQDMDHENMFWYRQDPGLGLRLIYFSYDVKMKEKGDIPEGYSVSREKKERFSLILESASTNQTSMYLCASRPVGTGAYEQYFGPGTRLTVT.

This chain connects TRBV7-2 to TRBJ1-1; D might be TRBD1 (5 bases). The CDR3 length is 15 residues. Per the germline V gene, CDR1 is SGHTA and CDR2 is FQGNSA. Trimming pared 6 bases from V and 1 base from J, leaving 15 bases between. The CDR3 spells CASSSSGLTNTEAFF. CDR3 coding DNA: TGTGCCAGCAGTTCGTCGGGACTCACGAACACTGAAGCTTTCTTT.

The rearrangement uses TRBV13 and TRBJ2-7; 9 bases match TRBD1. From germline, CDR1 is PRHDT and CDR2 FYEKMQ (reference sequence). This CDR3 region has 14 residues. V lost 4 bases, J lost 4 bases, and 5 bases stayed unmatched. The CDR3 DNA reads TGTGCCAGCAGCTCCCAGGACAGGGGTTACGAGCAGTACTTC. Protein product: CASSSQDRGYEQYF. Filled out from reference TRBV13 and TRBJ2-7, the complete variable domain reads AAGVIQSPRHLIKEKRETATLKCYPIPRHDTVYWYQQGPGQDPQFLISFYEKMQSDKGSIPDRFSAQQFSDYHSELNMSSLELGDSALYFCASSSQDRGYEQYFGPGTRLTVT.

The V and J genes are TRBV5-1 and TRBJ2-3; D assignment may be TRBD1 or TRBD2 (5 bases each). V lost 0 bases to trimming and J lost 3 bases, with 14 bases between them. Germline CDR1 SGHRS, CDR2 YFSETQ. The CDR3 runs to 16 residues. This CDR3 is CASSLDGDHRTDTQYF. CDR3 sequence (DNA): TGCGCCAGCAGCTTGGATGGGGACCATAGGACAGATACGCAGTATTTT.

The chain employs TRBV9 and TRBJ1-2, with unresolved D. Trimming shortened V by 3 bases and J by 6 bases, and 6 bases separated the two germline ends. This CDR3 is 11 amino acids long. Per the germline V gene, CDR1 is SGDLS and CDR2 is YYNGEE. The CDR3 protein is CASSALDGYTF. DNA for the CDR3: TGTGCCAGCAGCGCGTTAGATGGCTACACCTTC.

The CDR3 protein is CASRGAAYEQYF. The CDR3 DNA sequence: TGTGCCAGCCGCGGCGCAGCCTACGAGCAGTACTTC. This chain uses TRBV12-3 or TRBV12-4 with TRBJ2-7; D gene unclear. The CDR3 covers 12 residues. Trimming stripped 8 bases from V and 2 bases from J, with 10 bases between.

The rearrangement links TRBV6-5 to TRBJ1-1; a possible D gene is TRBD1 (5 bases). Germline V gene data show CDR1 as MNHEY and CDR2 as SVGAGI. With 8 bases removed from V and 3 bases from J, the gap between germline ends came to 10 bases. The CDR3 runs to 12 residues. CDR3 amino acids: CASGRGDTEAFF. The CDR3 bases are TGTGCCAGCGGACGGGGGGACACTGAAGCTTTCTTT.

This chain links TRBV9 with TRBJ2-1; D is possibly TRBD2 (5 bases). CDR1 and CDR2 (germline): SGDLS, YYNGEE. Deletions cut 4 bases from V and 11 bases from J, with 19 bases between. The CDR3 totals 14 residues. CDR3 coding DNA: TGTGCCAGCAGCTTAGGGAGCGGCCCGCTAAAGCAGTTCTTC. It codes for CASSLGSGPLKQFF.

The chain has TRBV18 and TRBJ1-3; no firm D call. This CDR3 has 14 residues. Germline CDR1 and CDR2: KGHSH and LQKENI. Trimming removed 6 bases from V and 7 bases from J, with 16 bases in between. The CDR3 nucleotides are TGTGCCAGCTCTTTTAAACTCCAGGATAACACCATATATTTT. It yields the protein CASSFKLQDNTIYF.

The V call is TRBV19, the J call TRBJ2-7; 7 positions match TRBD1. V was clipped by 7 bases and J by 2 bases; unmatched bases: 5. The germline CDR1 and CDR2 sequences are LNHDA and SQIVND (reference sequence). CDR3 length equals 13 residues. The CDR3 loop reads CASNTDRAYEQYF. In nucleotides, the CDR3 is TGTGCCAGTAACACTGACAGGGCCTACGAGCAGTACTTC.

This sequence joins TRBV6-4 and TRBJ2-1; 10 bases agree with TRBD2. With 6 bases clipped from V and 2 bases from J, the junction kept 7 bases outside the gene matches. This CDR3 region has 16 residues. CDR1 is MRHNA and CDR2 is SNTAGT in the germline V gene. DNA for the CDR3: TGTGCCAGCAGCGCTAGCGGGAGAGTCCCCTACAATGAGCAGTTCTTC. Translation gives CASSASGRVPYNEQFF.

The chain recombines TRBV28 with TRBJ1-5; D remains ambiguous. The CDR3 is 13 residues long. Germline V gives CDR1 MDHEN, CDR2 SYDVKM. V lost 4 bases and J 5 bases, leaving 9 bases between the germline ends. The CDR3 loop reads CASSSAPDQPQHF. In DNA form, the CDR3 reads TGTGCCAGCAGTTCTGCTCCCGATCAGCCCCAGCATTTT.

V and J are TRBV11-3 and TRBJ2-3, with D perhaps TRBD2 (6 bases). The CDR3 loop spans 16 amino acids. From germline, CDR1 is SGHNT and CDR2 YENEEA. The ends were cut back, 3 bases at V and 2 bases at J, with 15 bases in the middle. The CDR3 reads CASSFSDGSYTDTQYF. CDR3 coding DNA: TGTGCCAGCAGCTTTTCCGACGGGAGCTACACAGATACGCAGTATTTT.

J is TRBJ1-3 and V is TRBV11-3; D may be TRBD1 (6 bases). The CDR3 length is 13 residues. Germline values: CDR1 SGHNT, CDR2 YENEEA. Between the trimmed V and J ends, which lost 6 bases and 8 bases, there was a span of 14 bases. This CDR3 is CASRLRGEDTIYF. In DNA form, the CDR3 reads TGTGCCAGCAGGCTCAGGGGAGAGGACACCATATATTTT.

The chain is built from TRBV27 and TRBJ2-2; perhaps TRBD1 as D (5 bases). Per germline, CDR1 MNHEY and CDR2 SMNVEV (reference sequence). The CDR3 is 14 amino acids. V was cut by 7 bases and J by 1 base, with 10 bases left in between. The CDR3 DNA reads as TGTGCCAGCACGCTTGGACAGAACACCGGGGAGCTGTTTTTT. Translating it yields CASTLGQNTGELFF.

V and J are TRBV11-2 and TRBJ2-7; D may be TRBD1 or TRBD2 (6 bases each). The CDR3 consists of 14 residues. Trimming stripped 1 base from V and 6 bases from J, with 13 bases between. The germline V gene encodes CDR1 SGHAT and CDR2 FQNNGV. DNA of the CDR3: TGTGCCAGCAGCTTAGGGGGGGCTGTGATCGAGCAGTACTTC. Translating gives CASSLGGAVIEQYF.

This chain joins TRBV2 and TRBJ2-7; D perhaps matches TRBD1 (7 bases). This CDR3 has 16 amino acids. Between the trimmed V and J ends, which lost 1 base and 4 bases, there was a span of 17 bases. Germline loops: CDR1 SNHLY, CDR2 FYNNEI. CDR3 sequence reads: CASSEGVGGQFYEQYF. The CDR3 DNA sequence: TGTGCCAGCAGTGAAGGGGTGGGGGGACAGTTTTACGAGCAGTACTTC.

The CDR3 nucleotides read TGTGCCAGTAGTCCCAACCCCCAGGGGGGGGCTAATGAAAAACTGTTTTTT. Translation gives CASSPNPQGGANEKLFF. The rearrangement uses TRBV19 and TRBJ1-4; TRBD1 aligns across 7 bases. Germline CDR1 is LNHDA and CDR2 is SQIVND (reference sequence). Trimming removed 5 bases from V and 3 bases from J; junction bases left unmatched: 12. The CDR3 contains 17 residues.

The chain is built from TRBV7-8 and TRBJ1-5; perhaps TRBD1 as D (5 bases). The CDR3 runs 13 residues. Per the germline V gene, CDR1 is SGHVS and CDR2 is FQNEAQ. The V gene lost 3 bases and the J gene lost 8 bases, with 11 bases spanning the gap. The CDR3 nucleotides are TGTGCCAGCAGCTTCGGCAGGGTGGAGCCCCAGCATTTT. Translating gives CASSFGRVEPQHF.